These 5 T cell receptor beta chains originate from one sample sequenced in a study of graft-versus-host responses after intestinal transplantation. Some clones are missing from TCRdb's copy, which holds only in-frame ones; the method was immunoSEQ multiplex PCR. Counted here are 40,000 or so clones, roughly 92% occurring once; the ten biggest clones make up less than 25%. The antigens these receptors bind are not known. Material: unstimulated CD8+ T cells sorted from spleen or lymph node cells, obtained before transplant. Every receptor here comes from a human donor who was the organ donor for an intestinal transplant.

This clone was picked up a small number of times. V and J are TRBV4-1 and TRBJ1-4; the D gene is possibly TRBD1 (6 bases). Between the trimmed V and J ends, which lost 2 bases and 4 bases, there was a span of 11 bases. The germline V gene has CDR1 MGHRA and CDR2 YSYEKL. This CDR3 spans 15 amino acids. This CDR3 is CASSQLGGHNEKLFF. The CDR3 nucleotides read TGCGCCAGCAGCCAACTTGGGGGCCATAATGAAAAACTGTTTTTT.

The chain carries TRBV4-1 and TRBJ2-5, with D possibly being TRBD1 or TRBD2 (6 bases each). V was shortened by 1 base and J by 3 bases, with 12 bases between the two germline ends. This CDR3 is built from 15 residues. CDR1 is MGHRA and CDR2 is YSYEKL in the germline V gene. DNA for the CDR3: TGCGCCAGCAGCCAAGGACTAGGGGGAAAAGAGACCCAGTACTTC. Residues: CASSQGLGGKETQYF.

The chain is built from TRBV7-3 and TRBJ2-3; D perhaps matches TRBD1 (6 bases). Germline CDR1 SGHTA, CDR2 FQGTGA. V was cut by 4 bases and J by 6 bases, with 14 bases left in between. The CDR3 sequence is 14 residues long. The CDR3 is CASSSTRDRDTQYF. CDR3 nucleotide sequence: TGTGCCAGCAGCTCCACTAGAGACAGGGATACGCAGTATTTT.

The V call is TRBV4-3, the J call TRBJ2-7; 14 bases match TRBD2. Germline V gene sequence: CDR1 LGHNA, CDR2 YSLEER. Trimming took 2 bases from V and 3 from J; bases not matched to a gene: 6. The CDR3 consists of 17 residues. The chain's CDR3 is CASSQLGTSGRIYEQYF. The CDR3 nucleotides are TGCGCCAGCAGCCAACTCGGGACTAGCGGGAGAATCTACGAGCAGTACTTC.

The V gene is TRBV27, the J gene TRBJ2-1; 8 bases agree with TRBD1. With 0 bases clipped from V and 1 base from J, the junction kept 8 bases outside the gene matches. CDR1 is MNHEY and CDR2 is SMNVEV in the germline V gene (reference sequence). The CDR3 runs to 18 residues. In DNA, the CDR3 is TGTGCCAGCAGTTTATCGGCTCCCCGGGACAGGTCCTACAATGAGCAGTTCTTC. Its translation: CASSLSAPRDRSYNEQFF.